This T cell receptor beta chain was obtained from a study of blood T cells in healthy people across ages. Study-wide results and limits: Relative to aged donors, long-lived donors carried more naive CD4+ cells and displayed higher diversity. Diversity of TCR beta per million T cells declined in a roughly linear way with age. Possibly, changes in expanded clonotypes were confounded because donor CMV status was unknown.

The authors ran a second PCR of roughly 6 to 12 cycles using a sample-barcoded 5' primer and a J-beta primer mix. TCRdb re-derived calls from the 5' RACE reads in MiXCR, one entry per CDR3 protein. The sample consists of roughly 2 million distinct CDR3 sequences, 49% of them appearing once. As concerns this clonotype: Its antigen is not identified.

CDR1 is LGHDT, CDR2 YNNKEL, per germline (reference sequence). The germline V and J ends were trimmed by 4 bases and 8 bases, with 15 bases remaining between them. The CDR3 sequence is 13 residues long. This rearrangement joins TRBV3-1 to TRBJ2-7; D is uncertain. Sequencing was performed on blood. The TCR was taken from a woman aged 40 to 55 in good health. DNA for the CDR3: TGTGCCAGCAGCCGCCTCTTGGGCGAGAAGCAGTACTTC. Translated: CASSRLLGEKQYF.